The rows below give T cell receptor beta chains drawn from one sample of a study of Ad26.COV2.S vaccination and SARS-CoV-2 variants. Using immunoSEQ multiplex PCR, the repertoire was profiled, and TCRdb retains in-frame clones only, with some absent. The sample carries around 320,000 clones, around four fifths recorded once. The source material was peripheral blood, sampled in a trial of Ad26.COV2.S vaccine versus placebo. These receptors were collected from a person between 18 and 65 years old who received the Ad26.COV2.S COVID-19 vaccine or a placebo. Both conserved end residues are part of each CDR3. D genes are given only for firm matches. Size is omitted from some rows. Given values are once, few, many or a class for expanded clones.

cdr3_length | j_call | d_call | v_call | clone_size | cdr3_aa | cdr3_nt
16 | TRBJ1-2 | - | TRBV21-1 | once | CASSISRDRGLNGYTF | TGTGCCAGCAGCATCAGCCGGGACAGGGGGCTCAATGGCTACACCTTC
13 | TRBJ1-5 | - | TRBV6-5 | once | CASRTSGELPQHF | TGTGCCAGCAGGACCTCCGGGGAGCTGCCCCAGCATTTT
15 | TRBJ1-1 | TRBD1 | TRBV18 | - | CASSPRQGRAAEAFF | TGTGCCAGCTCACCACGACAGGGGCGGGCGGCTGAAGCTTTCTTT
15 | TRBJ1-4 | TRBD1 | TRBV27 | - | CASSPDRDRDEKLFF | TGTGCCAGCAGTCCTGACCGGGACAGAGATGAAAAACTGTTTTTT
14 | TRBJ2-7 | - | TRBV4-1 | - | CASSQDPRTYEQYF | TGCGCCAGCAGCCAAGATCCTAGGACCTACGAGCAGTACTTC
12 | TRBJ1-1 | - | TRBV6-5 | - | CASSFSGTEAFF | TGTGCCAGCAGTTTCTCAGGAACTGAAGCTTTCTTT
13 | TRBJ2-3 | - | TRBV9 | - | CASSAHWADTQYF | TGTGCCAGCAGCGCCCACTGGGCAGATACGCAGTATTTT
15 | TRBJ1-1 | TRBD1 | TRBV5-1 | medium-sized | CASRWTGATNTEAFF | TGCGCCAGCAGGTGGACAGGGGCGACGAACACTGAAGCTTTCTTT
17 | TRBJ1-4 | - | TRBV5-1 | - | CASSLGRRPPTNEKLFF | TGCGCCAGCAGCTTGGGGAGGAGGCCTCCAACTAATGAAAAACTGTTTTTT
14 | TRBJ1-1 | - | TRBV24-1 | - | CATSGGRMNTEAFF | TGTGCCACCAGTGGAGGGCGGATGAACACTGAAGCTTTCTTT
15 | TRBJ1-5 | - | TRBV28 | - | CASSLGLDTNQPQHF | TGTGCCAGCAGTTTAGGTTTGGACACAAATCAGCCCCAGCATTTT
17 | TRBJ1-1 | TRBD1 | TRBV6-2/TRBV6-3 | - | CASSPAGTVGLVTEAFF | TGTGCCAGCAGTCCAGCCGGGACAGTGGGATTAGTCACTGAAGCTTTCTTT
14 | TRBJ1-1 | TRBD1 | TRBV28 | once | CASSYRTGVGEAFF | TGTGCCAGCAGTTATAGGACAGGGGTCGGTGAAGCTTTCTTT
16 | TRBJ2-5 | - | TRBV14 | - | CASSQGGTKARETQYF | TGTGCCAGCAGCCAAGGTGGGACAAAAGCAAGAGAGACCCAGTACTTC
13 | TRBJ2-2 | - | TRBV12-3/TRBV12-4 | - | CASSPTGGGELFF | TGTGCCAGCAGTCCCACGGGTGGCGGGGAGCTGTTTTTT
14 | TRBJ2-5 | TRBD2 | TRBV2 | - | CASRLTSGEETQYF | TGTGCCAGCAGACTCACTAGCGGGGAAGAGACCCAGTACTTC
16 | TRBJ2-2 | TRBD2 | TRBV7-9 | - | CASNPLAGANTGELFF | TGTGCCAGCAACCCTCTAGCGGGAGCCAACACCGGGGAGCTGTTTTTT
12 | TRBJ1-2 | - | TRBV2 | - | CASSVAIGGYTF | TGTGCCAGCAGTGTTGCCATTGGGGGCTACACCTTC
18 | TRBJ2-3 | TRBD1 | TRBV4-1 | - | CASSQKPGQGAGTDTQYF | TGCGCCAGCAGCCAAAAACCGGGACAGGGGGCCGGGACAGATACGCAGTATTTT
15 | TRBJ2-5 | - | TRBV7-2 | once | CASKLLGQTQETQYF | TGTGCCAGCAAACTGCTAGGACAGACCCAAGAGACCCAGTACTTC
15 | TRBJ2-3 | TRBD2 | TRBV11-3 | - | CASSGRTSGADTQYF | TGTGCCAGCAGCGGGAGGACTAGCGGGGCTGATACGCAGTATTTT
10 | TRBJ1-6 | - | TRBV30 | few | CAWLNSPLHF | TGTGCCTGGTTAAATTCACCCCTCCACTTT
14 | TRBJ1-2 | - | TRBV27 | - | CASTTDRTNYGYTF | TGTGCCAGCACCACCGACAGAACTAACTATGGCTACACCTTC
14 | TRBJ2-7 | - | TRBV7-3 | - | CASSLRQGPYEQYF | TGTGCCAGCAGCTTAAGGCAGGGCCCCTACGAGCAGTACTTC
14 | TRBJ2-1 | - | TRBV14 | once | CASSTETILDEQFF | TGTGCCAGCTCCACCGAGACTATCTTAGATGAGCAGTTCTTC
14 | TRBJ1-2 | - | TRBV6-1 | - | CASSEKGADYGYTF | TGTGCCAGCAGTGAAAAAGGGGCGGACTATGGCTACACCTTC
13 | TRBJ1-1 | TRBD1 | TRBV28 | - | CASSVGQPNEAFF | TGTGCCAGCAGTGTGGGACAGCCCAATGAAGCTTTCTTT
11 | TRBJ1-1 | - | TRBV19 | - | CASEDGYRAFF | TGTGCCAGTGAAGACGGGTATCGGGCTTTCTTT
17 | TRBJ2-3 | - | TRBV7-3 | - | CASSRRVLPFSTDTQYF | TGTGCCAGCAGTCGCAGGGTTCTCCCGTTTAGCACAGATACGCAGTATTTT
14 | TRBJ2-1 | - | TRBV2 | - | CASTRLEGSDEQFF | TGTGCCAGCACCAGACTCGAGGGGTCTGATGAGCAGTTCTTC
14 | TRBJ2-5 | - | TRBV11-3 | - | CASSLGVRQETQYF | TGTGCCAGCAGCTTAGGTGTCAGGCAAGAGACCCAGTACTTC
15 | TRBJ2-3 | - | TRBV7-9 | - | CASSFLTRVTDTQYF | TGTGCCAGCAGCTTCCTTACCCGAGTCACAGATACGCAGTATTTT
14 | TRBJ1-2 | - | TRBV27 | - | CASSASGTTYGYTF | TGTGCCAGCAGTGCCTCCGGGACAACCTATGGCTACACCTTC
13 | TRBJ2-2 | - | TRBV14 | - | CASSPPWGGELFF | TGTGCCAGCAGCCCCCCCTGGGGCGGGGAGCTGTTTTTT
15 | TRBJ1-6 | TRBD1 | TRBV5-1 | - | CASSVQDRGKSPLHF | TGCGCCAGCAGCGTCCAGGACAGGGGTAAATCACCCCTCCACTTT
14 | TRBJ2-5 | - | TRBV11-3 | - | CASSLVLGSETQYF | TGTGCCAGCAGCTTAGTTCTCGGTTCGGAGACCCAGTACTTC
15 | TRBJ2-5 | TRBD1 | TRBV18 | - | CASSPRDSPRETQYF | TGTGCCAGCTCACCGAGGGACAGTCCGCGGGAGACCCAGTACTTC
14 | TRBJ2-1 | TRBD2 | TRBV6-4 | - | CASSLRGDYNEQFF | TGTGCCAGCAGTCTCCGGGGGGATTACAATGAGCAGTTCTTC
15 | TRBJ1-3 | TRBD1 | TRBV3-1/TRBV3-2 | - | CASSLITGAGNTIYF | TGTGCCAGCAGCCTAATTACAGGGGCAGGAAACACCATATATTTT